What follows are 8 T cell receptor beta chains derived from one specimen sequenced in a study of Graves' ophthalmopathy and Graves' hyperthyroidism. Amplification targeted the TCR beta CDR3 regions, with RNA transcripts as the source material. Second-round multiplex PCR followed a first-round RT-PCR using HTBI primers. MiXCR, run by TCRdb on the multiplex PCR reads, gives a single entry per CDR3 protein. The table records around 600,000 distinct CDR3 sequences, about 40% of them present only once. Sequenced material: peripheral blood. Receptor source: an adult man with Graves' ophthalmopathy.

The CDR3 reads CATSDFEKGEGGSGTEAFF. The CDR3, as DNA: TGTGCCACCAGTGATTTTGAGAAAGGGGAGGGTGGGAGTGGAACTGAAGCTTTCTTT. J is TRBJ1-1 and V is TRBV24-1; TRBD1 might be the D (5 bases). The CDR3 has 19 residues. Germline assignment: CDR1 KGHDR and CDR2 SFDVKD. Trimming took 1 base from V and 5 from J, leaving 25 bases between them.

This clonotype came up many times. The gene calls are TRBV20-1 and TRBJ1-5; D ambiguous. The germline CDR1 and CDR2 sequences are DFQATT and SNEGSKA (reference sequence). V lost 3 bases to trimming and J lost 0 bases, with 12 bases between them. The CDR3 covers 15 residues. DNA of the CDR3: TGCAGTGCTAGGAGTGCCGGGAGTAGCAATCAGCCCCAGCATTTT. This encodes CSARSAGSSNQPQHF.

This clonotype was detected only a few times. One junction end disagrees with the germline gene, perhaps due to a read error. The gene calls are TRBV10-3 and TRBJ1-1; D not resolved. Germline values: CDR1 ENHRY, CDR2 SYGVKD. This CDR3 region has 14 residues. The CDR3 spells CASSYGVTNTEAFF. The CDR3 bases are TGTGCCAGCAGTTACGGTGTCACCAACACTGAAGCTTTCTTT.

In its sample, this clonotype was seen many times. This rearrangement joins TRBV20-1 to TRBJ2-7; TRBD1 is a possible D gene (5 bases). With 1 base removed from V and 5 bases from J, the gap between germline ends came to 9 bases. CDR1 and CDR2 from the germline V gene are DFQATT and SNEGSKA (reference sequence). The CDR3 sequence is 12 residues long. CDR3 DNA sequence: TGCAGTGCTAGAGGGACATCCCACGAGCAGTACTTC. Amino acids: CSARGTSHEQYF.

Regarding this clonotype: This sequence may be a read error, since a much larger clone differs from it by one base. CDR3 coding DNA: TGTACCAGCAGCTCGTCCGACAGGGAGGTATCCACGGCAGAGACCCAGTACTTC. Its protein product is CTSSSSDREVSTAETQYF. V gene TRBV11-3 combines with J gene TRBJ2-5; D might be TRBD1 (7 bases). The CDR3 has 18 residues. CDR1 and CDR2 from the germline V gene are SGHNT and YENEEA.

The V and J genes are TRBV7-9 and TRBJ2-7; TRBD2 matches 7 bases. The length of the CDR3 is 16 residues. V dropped 1 base and J dropped 4; count of bases not matched to a gene: 10. Germline CDR1 is SEHNR and CDR2 is FQNEAQ (reference sequence). The CDR3 loop is CASSLVSTGAGYEQYF. The CDR3 DNA sequence: TGTGCCAGCAGCTTAGTTTCAACTGGAGCGGGGTACGAGCAGTACTTC.

The chain uses TRBV6-5 and TRBJ2-7; D gene ambiguous. The V gene's germline CDR1 is MNHEY and CDR2 SVGAGI. Trimming shortened V by 5 bases and J by 7 bases, and 18 bases separated the two germline ends. The CDR3 sequence is 14 residues long. CDR3 nucleotides: TGTGCCAGCAGTCCGACCATTTCGCTACGGGAGCAGTACTTC. It translates to CASSPTISLREQYF.

This clonotype was seen at least ten times. The chain links TRBV7-8 to TRBJ2-7; no firm D call. This CDR3 contains 15 residues. V lost 3 bases to trimming and J lost 0 bases, with 12 bases between them. CDR1 and CDR2 (germline): SGHVS, FQNEAQ. The CDR3 sequence is CASSFPTLSSYEQYF. The CDR3 region has the DNA TGTGCCAGCAGCTTCCCGACCCTGAGCTCCTACGAGCAGTACTTC.